Shown below are 17 T cell receptor beta chains from a single sample sequenced in a study of T cells after yellow fever vaccination. TCRdb reprocessed the 5' RACE reads via MiXCR and lists one record per CDR3 protein. The table records 500,000 to 650,000 distinct CDR3 sequences, approximately 16% of them present only once. The sequenced sample was PBMCs, obtained 5 to 6 days after the first yellow fever vaccination. Source of these receptors: a man between 18 and 35 years old who received the YFV17D yellow fever vaccine.

The table lists this clonotype with a count of one. The junction and the germline gene differ at one end; a read error may be behind it. The chain links TRBV4-3 to TRBJ1-6, with a tentative D call TRBD1 (5 bases). The CDR3 has 15 amino acids. Germline values: CDR1 LGHNA, CDR2 YSLEER. The CDR3 sequence is CASSKEVRDDSPLHF. The CDR3 nucleotides read TGCGCCAGCAGCAAAGAGGTCAGGGACGATTCACCCCTCCACTTT.

The rearrangement uses TRBV5-5 and TRBJ1-5; D remains unclear. This CDR3 comprises 16 residues. CDR1 is SGHKS and CDR2 is YYEKEE in the germline V gene (reference sequence). The V end was cut by 1 base, the J end by 0 bases, with 11 bases between. The CDR3: CASSLFAVNSNQPQHF. CDR3 bases: TGTGCCAGCAGCTTGTTTGCAGTAAATAGCAATCAGCCCCAGCATTTT.

This clonotype was recorded a few times. The chain links TRBV6-2 or TRBV6-3 to TRBJ2-1; D might be TRBD2 (5 bases). The V gene lost 5 bases and the J gene lost 9 bases, with 11 bases spanning the gap. The CDR3 has 12 amino acids. The germline gives CDR1 MNHEY, CDR2 SVGEGT. In DNA form, the CDR3 reads TGTGCCAGCAGTAATACCCGGGGTGAGCAGTTCTTC. Amino acid sequence: CASSNTRGEQFF.

CDR3 sequence reads: CAWRRSYGYTF. CDR3 nucleotides: TGTGCCTGGAGACGGTCTTATGGCTACACCTTC. The J gene is TRBJ1-2, the V gene TRBV30; D not resolved. The CDR3 runs 11 residues. V lost 3 bases, J lost 5 bases, and 7 bases lay in between. Germline CDR1 GTSNPN, CDR2 SVGIG (reference sequence).

This rearrangement joins TRBV7-2 to TRBJ2-5; no reliable D call. Germline CDR1 SGHTA, CDR2 FQGNSA. CDR3 size: 17 residues. V was pared by 4 bases and J by 3 bases, with 21 bases between. The CDR3 sequence: CASSSAPMGWVKETQYF. Here the CDR3 DNA reads TGTGCCAGCAGCTCGGCTCCGATGGGGTGGGTGAAAGAGACCCAGTACTTC.

The table lists this clonotype with a few counts. This rearrangement joins TRBV7-6 to TRBJ2-2; D is uncertain. The V end lost 7 bases, the J end lost 6 bases, and 12 bases lay between the germline ends. The CDR3 runs to 13 residues. Germline CDR1 is SGHVS and CDR2 is FNYEAQ. The CDR3 nucleotides are TGTGCCAGCACCTACTCGATTTCCGGGGAGCTGTTTTTT. Its translation is CASTYSISGELFF.

In its sample, this clonotype was seen many times. For the CDR3, the DNA is TGCAGTGCTAGGCCCCGGGCGGGCCGAGGCCCCAATCAGCCCCAGCATTTT. It encodes CSARPRAGRGPNQPQHF. The rearrangement links TRBV20-1 to TRBJ1-5; D remains ambiguous. V lost 3 bases and J 3 bases, leaving 21 bases between the germline ends. Germline V gene lookup returns CDR1 DFQATT and CDR2 SNEGSKA (reference sequence). The CDR3 extends over 17 amino acids.

CDR3 DNA: TGCGCCAGCACCGGACAGGGGGCTATAGAGACCCAGTACTTC. Protein: CASTGQGAIETQYF. This chain connects TRBV5-1 to TRBJ2-5, with 11 bases identical to TRBD1. The V segment lost 6 bases and the J segment 4 bases; nucleotides outside the gene matches: 5. CDR1 is SGHRS and CDR2 is YFSETQ in the germline V gene. This CDR3 is built from 14 residues. Looking up the rest from reference TRBV5-1 and TRBJ2-5 gives the full variable domain: KAGVTQTPRYLIKTRGQQVTLSCSPISGHRSVSWYQQTPGQGLQFLFEYFSETQRNKGNFPGRFSGRQFSNSRSEMNVSTLELGDSALYLCASTGQGAIETQYFGPGTRLLVL.

The chain has TRBV14 and TRBJ2-2; D is unresolved. V dropped 6 bases and J dropped 1 base, with 9 bases sitting between them. Germline V gives CDR1 SGHDN, CDR2 FVKESK. The CDR3 runs 14 residues. CDR3 bases: TGTGCCAGCAGACGAACAAGGAACACCGGGGAGCTGTTTTTT. Translated: CASRRTRNTGELFF.

In its sample, this clonotype was seen many times. The J gene is TRBJ1-4, the V gene TRBV5-1, with 7 positions matching TRBD1. Looked up from germline, CDR1 is SGHRS and CDR2 is YFSETQ. The CDR3 contains 14 residues. Losses at the gene ends were 5 bases for V and 5 bases for J; bases not matched to a gene: 6. The CDR3 region is CASRPGQLNEKLFF. In DNA, the CDR3 is TGCGCCAGCAGACCGGGACAGTTAAATGAAAAACTGTTTTTT.

V is TRBV10-2 and J is TRBJ2-1; TRBD2 is a possible D gene (7 bases). The V end was cut by 6 bases, the J end by 6 bases, with 12 bases between. Germline values: CDR1 WSHSY, CDR2 SAAADI. This CDR3 is built from 13 residues. The CDR3, as DNA: TGCGCCAGCAGGCCCGGGGGGCTCAATGAGCAGTTCTTC. Translated: CASRPGGLNEQFF.

This sequence joins TRBV13 and TRBJ2-1, with D unclear. The CDR3 length is 14 residues. The ends were cut back, 5 bases at V and 10 bases at J, with 18 bases in the middle. Germline V gene sequence: CDR1 PRHDT, CDR2 FYEKMQ (reference sequence). The chain's CDR3 is CASSTRPTGVEQFF. CDR3 nucleotide sequence: TGTGCCAGCAGCACGCGACCTACGGGTGTCGAGCAGTTCTTC.

In DNA form, the CDR3 reads TGCGCCAGCAGTTATGGGACAGGGCCCAAGGGCTACACCTTC. Amino acid sequence: CASSYGTGPKGYTF. The chain is built from TRBV5-1 and TRBJ1-2; 9 bases are shared with TRBD1. CDR3 length equals 14 residues. The trim removed 5 bases at V and 8 bases at J, leaving 10 bases unmatched. The germline gives CDR1 SGHRS, CDR2 YFSETQ.

The chain recombines TRBV28 with TRBJ2-5; D may match TRBD1 or TRBD2 (5 bases each). This CDR3 region has 17 residues. V gave up 6 bases and J gave up 1 base, with 21 bases separating them. The germline V gene has CDR1 MDHEN and CDR2 SYDVKM. The CDR3 loop is CASRTPQQLGTQETQYF. The DNA for the CDR3 is TGTGCCAGCAGGACGCCCCAGCAGTTGGGGACCCAAGAGACCCAGTACTTC.

This clonotype has a handful of counts. The chain combines TRBV6-1 with TRBJ2-2, with 8 bases matching TRBD2. V shed 5 bases and J 1 base; nucleotides not matched to a gene: 15. This CDR3 is built from 19 residues. Germline V gene sequence: CDR1 MNHNS, CDR2 SASEGT. The CDR3 loop is CASSPLSLGGGKNTGELFF. CDR3 bases: TGTGCCAGCAGTCCCCTATCACTGGGCGGGGGGAAGAACACCGGGGAGCTGTTTTTT.

The sample holds a few counts of this clonotype. The rearrangement uses TRBV18 and TRBJ2-2; TRBD1 is a possible D gene (5 bases). Deletions cut 3 bases from V and 6 bases from J, with 11 bases between. CDR3 length: 14 residues. The germline V gene has CDR1 KGHSH and CDR2 LQKENI. CDR3 region: CASSPSSRAGELFF. The CDR3 coding sequence is TGTGCCAGCTCACCTTCATCCAGGGCCGGGGAGCTGTTTTTT.

The V gene is TRBV12-3 or TRBV12-4, the J gene TRBJ2-5, with TRBD1 matching 10 bases. CDR3 length: 15 amino acids. V dropped 3 bases and J dropped 5; count of bases not matched to a gene: 6. The CDR3 DNA sequence: TGTGCCAGCAGTTTGGGGACAGGGGTTCTGGAGACCCAGTACTTC. Amino acid sequence: CASSLGTGVLETQYF.